These T cell receptor beta chains were read from a single sample in a study of blood T cell repertoires in COVID-19. The method was immunoSEQ multiplex PCR; TCRdb's version includes in-frame clones alone and lacks a portion of them. Of over 55,000 clones listed, almost 85% are singletons. The sequencing sample was made of peripheral blood. These receptors all come from a man aged 50 or older with acute or convalescent COVID-19. The CDR3 runs from the conserved cysteine through the conserved F or W. Fields, in order: clone size, J gene, D gene, V gene, CDR3 protein, CDR3 DNA. D genes are given only for firm matches. A clone size is listed for some rows: how often the clone was seen (once, few, many), or a class if it is expanded.

clone size: NA
J gene: TRBJ1-5
D gene: TRBD1
V gene: TRBV30
CDR3 protein: CAWAGQDYQPQHF
CDR3 DNA: TGTGCCTGGGCGGGACAGGATTATCAGCCCCAGCATTTT

clone size: NA
J gene: TRBJ2-7
D gene: NA
V gene: TRBV27
CDR3 protein: CASSLGGRYYEQYF
CDR3 DNA: TGTGCCAGCAGTTTAGGAGGGAGGTACTACGAGCAGTACTTC

clone size: NA
J gene: TRBJ1-2
D gene: NA
V gene: TRBV7-9
CDR3 protein: CASSLERTVFDGYTF
CDR3 DNA: TGTGCCAGCAGCTTAGAAAGGACAGTTTTCGATGGCTACACCTTC

clone size: once
J gene: TRBJ1-4
D gene: TRBD1
V gene: TRBV4-1
CDR3 protein: CASSQMTGEFEKLFF
CDR3 DNA: TGCGCCAGCAGCCAAATGACAGGGGAGTTCGAAAAACTGTTTTTT

clone size: few
J gene: TRBJ2-5
D gene: NA
V gene: TRBV7-9
CDR3 protein: CASSLAGLRGGETQYF
CDR3 DNA: TGTGCCAGCAGCTTAGCGGGACTGCGGGGCGGGGAGACCCAGTACTTC

clone size: NA
J gene: TRBJ2-3
D gene: NA
V gene: TRBV9
CDR3 protein: CASSAGVSTDTQYF
CDR3 DNA: TGTGCCAGCAGCGCCGGGGTTAGCACAGATACGCAGTATTTT

clone size: NA
J gene: TRBJ1-2
D gene: NA
V gene: TRBV29-1
CDR3 protein: CSVEDLREYGYTF
CDR3 DNA: TGCAGCGTTGAAGATCTTCGGGAGTATGGCTACACCTTC

clone size: NA
J gene: TRBJ2-3
D gene: TRBD2
V gene: TRBV2
CDR3 protein: CASSDGGGSTDTQYF
CDR3 DNA: TGTGCCAGCAGTGACGGCGGGGGGAGCACAGATACGCAGTATTTT

clone size: NA
J gene: TRBJ2-2
D gene: NA
V gene: TRBV4-1
CDR3 protein: CASRNLHWDTKSGELFF
CDR3 DNA: TGCGCCAGCAGGAACCTTCACTGGGACACCAAATCCGGGGAGCTGTTTTTT

clone size: NA
J gene: TRBJ1-5
D gene: TRBD1
V gene: TRBV10-3
CDR3 protein: CAISERTGDQPQHF
CDR3 DNA: TGTGCCATCAGTGAAAGGACAGGAGATCAGCCCCAGCATTTT

clone size: NA
J gene: TRBJ2-7
D gene: NA
V gene: TRBV30
CDR3 protein: CAWSVLFSGRGQYF
CDR3 DNA: TGTGCCTGGAGTGTTCTTTTTTCGGGGAGAGGGCAGTACTTC

clone size: NA
J gene: TRBJ2-5
D gene: TRBD2
V gene: TRBV2
CDR3 protein: CASRERGGRETQYF
CDR3 DNA: TGTGCCAGCAGGGAGCGGGGGGGCCGGGAGACCCAGTACTTC

clone size: few
J gene: TRBJ1-1
D gene: NA
V gene: TRBV6-4
CDR3 protein: CASSDSSRGTEAFF
CDR3 DNA: TGTGCCAGCAGTGACTCGAGTCGGGGCACTGAAGCTTTCTTT

clone size: NA
J gene: TRBJ1-6
D gene: TRBD1
V gene: TRBV19
CDR3 protein: CASSKLDRENNSPLHF
CDR3 DNA: TGTGCCAGTAGTAAATTGGACAGGGAGAATAATTCACCCCTCCACTTT

clone size: NA
J gene: TRBJ1-1
D gene: NA
V gene: TRBV27
CDR3 protein: CASRLVGSTEAFF
CDR3 DNA: TGTGCCAGCAGGTTAGTTGGTAGCACTGAAGCTTTCTTT

clone size: NA
J gene: TRBJ1-4
D gene: NA
V gene: TRBV7-2
CDR3 protein: CASSPPGAVREKLFF
CDR3 DNA: TGTGCCAGCAGCCCACCAGGGGCGGTCCGGGAAAAACTGTTTTTT

clone size: NA
J gene: TRBJ1-3
D gene: NA
V gene: TRBV29-1
CDR3 protein: CSVEYNSGNTIYF
CDR3 DNA: TGCAGCGTTGAATACAACTCTGGAAACACCATATATTTT

clone size: NA
J gene: TRBJ2-5
D gene: TRBD2
V gene: TRBV10-3
CDR3 protein: CAISELAGEIEETQYF
CDR3 DNA: TGTGCCATCAGTGAACTAGCGGGGGAGATCGAAGAGACCCAGTACTTC

clone size: NA
J gene: TRBJ1-1
D gene: NA
V gene: TRBV10-3
CDR3 protein: CAISAVGATEAFF
CDR3 DNA: TGTGCCATCAGTGCAGTGGGGGCAACTGAAGCTTTCTTT

clone size: few
J gene: TRBJ2-3
D gene: NA
V gene: TRBV7-2
CDR3 protein: CASSLIGADTQYF
CDR3 DNA: TGTGCCAGCAGCTTAATAGGGGCCGATACGCAGTATTTT

clone size: NA
J gene: TRBJ2-2
D gene: TRBD2
V gene: TRBV4-2
CDR3 protein: CASSGSSGAGELFF
CDR3 DNA: TGTGCCAGCAGCGGTAGTAGCGGGGCCGGGGAGCTGTTTTTT

clone size: NA
J gene: TRBJ2-3
D gene: TRBD2
V gene: TRBV11-3
CDR3 protein: CASSRDYITDTQYF
CDR3 DNA: TGTGCCAGCAGCCGGGACTATATCACAGATACGCAGTATTTT

clone size: NA
J gene: TRBJ2-3
D gene: TRBD2
V gene: TRBV2
CDR3 protein: CASSDGAGGRTDTQYF
CDR3 DNA: TGTGCCAGCAGTGATGGAGCGGGGGGGAGGACAGATACGCAGTATTTT

clone size: NA
J gene: TRBJ2-1
D gene: NA
V gene: TRBV12-3/TRBV12-4
CDR3 protein: CASSWGVGNEQFF
CDR3 DNA: TGTGCCAGCAGCTGGGGGGTCGGCAATGAGCAGTTCTTC

clone size: NA
J gene: TRBJ1-2
D gene: NA
V gene: TRBV6-5
CDR3 protein: CASSPQANYGYTF
CDR3 DNA: TGTGCCAGCAGTCCACAGGCTAACTATGGCTACACCTTC

clone size: few
J gene: TRBJ2-3
D gene: NA
V gene: TRBV5-1
CDR3 protein: CASSLGRQNTDTQYF
CDR3 DNA: TGCGCCAGCAGCTTGGGGAGACAGAACACAGATACGCAGTATTTT

clone size: NA
J gene: TRBJ1-1
D gene: TRBD1
V gene: TRBV5-4
CDR3 protein: CASRRTGEDTEAFF
CDR3 DNA: TGTGCCAGCAGACGAACAGGGGAAGACACTGAAGCTTTCTTT

clone size: NA
J gene: TRBJ2-3
D gene: NA
V gene: TRBV19
CDR3 protein: CASSMRTDTQYF
CDR3 DNA: TGTGCCAGTAGTATGCGGACAGATACGCAGTATTTT

clone size: NA
J gene: TRBJ2-6
D gene: TRBD1
V gene: TRBV11-2
CDR3 protein: CASSLEGLDRYSGANVLTF
CDR3 DNA: TGTGCCAGCAGCTTAGAGGGATTGGACAGGTACTCTGGGGCCAACGTCCTGACTTTC

clone size: NA
J gene: TRBJ2-7
D gene: NA
V gene: TRBV5-1
CDR3 protein: CASSPGDSSTYEQYF
CDR3 DNA: TGCGCCAGCAGCCCGGGGGACAGTTCAACCTACGAGCAGTACTTC

clone size: NA
J gene: TRBJ1-1
D gene: NA
V gene: TRBV6-5
CDR3 protein: CASLALVREGSFF
CDR3 DNA: TGTGCCAGCCTCGCACTTGTCCGAGAAGGGAGTTTCTTT